Listed below are T cell receptor beta chains from one sample, sequenced in a study of glioma-infiltrating T cells. One entry per CDR3 protein, called by TCRdb with MiXCR from the multiplex PCR reads. The sample contains roughly 200,000 distinct CDR3 sequences, more than 30% of which appear only once. The sample consisted of glioma tissue, nonneoplastic brain tissue, or PBMCs (not recorded which). The receptors derive from a human donor with low-grade glioma or glioblastoma, undergoing nonglioma brain surgery, or in good health (not recorded which). The CDR3 runs from the conserved cysteine through the conserved F or W. The order of the fields is J gene, D gene, clone size, V gene, CDR3 protein, CDR3 DNA. D genes are given only for firm matches. Not all rows give a size; the values are once, few, many and, for expanded clones, a class.

>TRBJ2-1|TRBD2|.|TRBV7-2
CASSPRTSGSHNEQFF
TGTGCCAGCAGCCCCCGGACTAGCGGGAGTCACAATGAGCAGTTCTTC
>TRBJ1-1|.|many|TRBV6-6
CASSYGSMNTEAFF
TGTGCCAGCAGTTACGGGAGTATGAACACTGAAGCTTTCTTT
>TRBJ2-3|.|medium-sized|TRBV7-7
CASSLDDAGDTQYF
TGTGCCAGCAGCCTAGACGACGCAGGAGATACGCAGTATTTT
>TRBJ2-3|.|many|TRBV10-3
CAISALDTQYF
TGTGCCATCAGTGCTCTAGATACGCAGTATTTT
>TRBJ1-2|TRBD1|many|TRBV10-3
CAISEIRGRRGYTF
TGTGCCATCAGTGAGATAAGGGGGCGCCGAGGCTACACCTTC
>TRBJ1-3|.|.|TRBV6-5
CASSVNRWNSGNTIYF
TGTGCCAGCAGTGTCAACAGGTGGAACTCTGGAAACACTATATATTTT
>TRBJ2-3|.|many|TRBV20-1
CSAEGYTRRSADTQYF
TGCAGTGCTGAGGGGTATACGCGGCGGAGCGCAGATACGCAGTATTTT
>TRBJ2-4|.|many|TRBV24-1
CAKGENIQYF
TGTGCCAAAGGAGAAAACATTCAGTACTTC
>TRBJ2-7|.|many|TRBV7-9
CASSTTGSGRVEQYF
TGTGCCAGCAGTACTACGGGCTCCGGGCGGGTCGAGCAGTACTTC
>TRBJ2-1|TRBD2|.|TRBV7-2
CASSLTSGGSSSYNGQFF
TGTGCCAGCAGCTTAACTAGCGGTGGATCAAGCTCCTACAATGGGCAGTTCTTC
>TRBJ2-7|TRBD1|once|TRBV6-1
CASSTGTGTSYEQYF
TGTGCCAGCAGTACAGGGACAGGGACGTCCTACGAGCAGTACTTC
>TRBJ2-3|.|many|TRBV4-3
CASSQDPLTSVRTDTQYF
TGCGCCAGCAGCCAAGATCCCCTGACTAGTGTTCGAACAGATACGCAGTATTTT
>TRBJ2-7|.|.|TRBV7-8
CASSSPPDYSYEQYF
TGTGCCAGCAGCTCCCCCCCCGACTACTCCTACGAGCAGTACTTC
>TRBJ1-1|.|many|TRBV7-9
CATRGGVNTEAFF
TGTGCCACACGAGGAGGGGTGAACACTGAAGCTTTCTTT
>TRBJ1-1|TRBD1|many|TRBV10-3
CAIRTGTANTEAFF
TGTGCCATCAGAACCGGGACAGCGAACACTGAAGCTTTCTTT
>TRBJ2-5|.|.|TRBV28
CASRIPGRLGETQYF
TGTGCCAGCCGGATACCGGGAAGATTGGGAGAGACCCAGTACTTC
>TRBJ1-1|.|few|TRBV12-3/TRBV12-4
CASTLGLGTEAFF
TGTGCCAGCACCTTGGGCCTAGGGACTGAAGCTTTCTTT
>TRBJ2-1|.|many|TRBV20-1
CSATPGAPNEQFF
TGCAGTGCTACTCCCGGCGCCCCCAATGAGCAGTTCTTC
>TRBJ2-1|TRBD2|.|TRBV3-1
CASSQESLAGAFPPGRFF
TGTGCCAGCAGCCAAGAATCACTAGCGGGAGCGTTCCCCCCGGGTCGGTTCTTC
>TRBJ2-6|.|.|TRBV29-1
CSVVGVTGANVLTF
TGCAGCGTTGTGGGGGTAACTGGGGCCAACGTCCTGACTTTC
>TRBJ1-3|.|many|TRBV4-2
CASSQYFENTIYF
TGTGCCAGCAGCCAATATTTCGAAAACACCATATATTTT
>TRBJ2-3|.|.|TRBV18
CASSPPHLGTDTQYF
TGTGCCAGCTCACCGCCACATCTCGGCACAGATACGCAGTATTTT
>TRBJ1-2|.|many|TRBV27
CASSHGGQNYGYTF
TGTGCCAGCTCCCATGGGGGACAAAACTATGGCTACACCTTC
>TRBJ1-1|.|many|TRBV7-9
CASSFEQGSAFF
TGTGCCAGCAGCTTTGAGCAGGGATCAGCTTTCTTT
>TRBJ2-1|.|.|TRBV4-3
CASSQAGQETQFF
TGCGCCAGCAGCCAAGCGGGGCAAGAGACCCAGTTCTTC
>TRBJ2-3|TRBD1|many|TRBV15
CATSGNPGTAWDTQYF
TGTGCCACCAGCGGGAACCCCGGGACAGCCTGGGATACGCAGTATTTT
>TRBJ1-1|.|many|TRBV7-2
CASSPGSPAAFF
TGTGCCAGCAGCCCAGGCAGCCCGGCCGCTTTCTTT
>TRBJ2-3|TRBD2|many|TRBV7-8
CASSPNLSGTSTDTQYF
TGTGCCAGCAGCCCGAACCTTAGCGGGACTAGCACAGATACGCAGTATTTT
>TRBJ1-1|.|.|TRBV19
CAASVSLPSEAFF
TGTGCCGCCTCAGTGTCGCTTCCCTCTGAAGCTTTCTTT
>TRBJ1-4|.|few|TRBV19
CASSIPEKLFF
TGTGCCAGTAGTATTCCCGAAAAACTGTTTTTT
>TRBJ2-3|.|.|TRBV5-1
CASSLVGRTQYF
TGCGCCAGCAGCTTGGTGGGGCGAACGCAGTATTTT
>TRBJ2-5|.|many|TRBV27
CASSLRTGLETQYF
TGTGCCAGCAGTTTACGAACAGGATTAGAGACCCAGTACTTC
>TRBJ1-1|.|many|TRBV6-6
CASSYSGDWSPEAFF
TGTGCCAGCAGTTACTCGGGGGACTGGAGTCCTGAAGCTTTCTTT
>TRBJ2-3|TRBD2|many|TRBV7-2
CASSRTSGNTQYF
TGTGCCAGCAGCAGAACTAGCGGTAATACGCAGTATTTT
>TRBJ2-7|.|.|TRBV25-1
CASSFLGGRYYDQYF
TGTGCCAGCAGTTTTCTCGGGGGGCGATACTACGATCAGTACTTC
>TRBJ2-3|.|.|TRBV30
CAWSTGGTSTDTQYF
TGTGCCTGGAGTACCGGCGGAACTAGCACAGATACGCAGTATTTT
>TRBJ1-2|TRBD1|.|TRBV20-1
CSGYQGAYGYTF
TGCAGTGGCTACCAGGGGGCTTATGGCTACACCTTC
>TRBJ2-7|.|many|TRBV20-1
CSAIKAPLGLEQYF
TGCAGTGCTATAAAGGCCCCCCTTGGACTAGAGCAGTACTTC
>TRBJ2-7|.|.|TRBV2
CASSPRGCRSSYEQYF
TGTGCCAGCAGCCCAAGGGGTTGCAGGAGCTCCTACGAGCAGTACTTC
>TRBJ2-7|.|.|TRBV7-9
CASSLKGDLYF
TGTGCCAGCAGCTTAAAGGGGGATTTGTACTTC
>TRBJ2-1|.|.|TRBV30
CAWSLGVYNEQFF
TGTGCCTGGAGTCTCGGCGTCTACAATGAGCAGTTCTTC
>TRBJ2-5|.|.|TRBV7-3
CASSSSGTGGETQYF
TGTGCCAGCAGCTCCTCAGGGACTGGGGGAGAGACCCAGTACTTC
>TRBJ1-1|.|many|TRBV20-1
CSAKATTGITEAFF
TGCAGTGCTAAGGCCACCACAGGGATCACTGAAGCTTTCTTT
>TRBJ2-1|TRBD2|many|TRBV7-9
CASSRPGLFLNEQFF
TGTGCCAGCAGCCGGCCGGGACTATTTCTCAATGAGCAGTTCTTC
>TRBJ2-1|.|.|TRBV19
CASSIRTRAGGQFF
TGTGCCAGTAGTATAAGGACCCGGGCCGGGGGGCAGTTCTTC
>TRBJ2-7|.|.|TRBV5-1
CASSPGADTIYEQYF
TGCGCCAGCAGCCCGGGGGCCGATACTATCTACGAGCAGTACTTC
>TRBJ1-5|TRBD1|many|TRBV20-1
CSASGGTGYSNQPQHF
TGCAGTGCTAGTGGGGGGACAGGCTATAGCAATCAGCCCCAGCATTTT
>TRBJ1-1|TRBD1|few|TRBV7-3
CASSLDRGSAEAFF
TGTGCCAGCAGCTTAGACAGGGGTTCCGCTGAAGCTTTCTTT
>TRBJ2-5|.|many|TRBV7-2
CASSSSGHQETQYF
TGTGCCAGCAGCTCGAGCGGGCATCAAGAGACCCAGTACTTC
>TRBJ2-1|.|many|TRBV24-1
CATSDFGVDEQFF
TGTGCCACCAGTGATTTCGGTGTAGATGAGCAGTTCTTC
>TRBJ2-1|TRBD2|many|TRBV20-1
CSAATSGRNPYNEQFF
TGCAGTGCTGCGACTAGCGGGAGAAACCCTTACAATGAGCAGTTCTTC
>TRBJ1-1|.|.|TRBV27
CASSPSGGAGIVAEAFF
TGTGCCAGCAGTCCTTCAGGAGGGGCAGGCATCGTCGCTGAAGCTTTCTTT
>TRBJ1-4|.|.|TRBV7-8
CASSQLHGSNEKLFF
TGTGCCAGCAGCCAATTACATGGCTCTAATGAAAAACTGTTTTTT
>TRBJ1-2|TRBD1|many|TRBV20-1
CSARRDRGDYGYTF
TGCAGTGCTAGAAGGGACAGGGGAGACTATGGCTACACCTTC
>TRBJ2-2|.|many|TRBV25-1
CASSEFGGFTGELFF
TGTGCCAGCAGTGAATTTGGAGGGTTCACCGGGGAGCTGTTTTTT